This T cell receptor beta chain was profiled in a study of shared clonotypes between healthy human individuals. Terminally differentiated effector memory CD45RA+ cells were excluded by CCR7 positive selection of CD45RO-negative cells. This CDR3 spans 17 amino acids. Germline CDR1 ENHRY, CDR2 SYGVKD. J gave up 2 bases and V 0 bases, and 7 bases lay outside the gene matches. Here immunoSEQ multiplex PCR was the method, and the copy in TCRdb shows in-frame clones only, minus some. The table shows millions of clones, with approximately 95% occurring only once. The chain combines TRBV10-3 with TRBJ2-3, with 8 nucleotides matching TRBD1. Material for sequencing was naive CD8+ T cells sorted from blood. The source of this sequence is a man younger than 30 in good health. Here the CDR3 DNA reads TGTGCCATCAGTGAGTCGATAGGGACAGGCTTCACAGATACGCAGTATTTT. Residues: CAISESIGTGFTDTQYF.